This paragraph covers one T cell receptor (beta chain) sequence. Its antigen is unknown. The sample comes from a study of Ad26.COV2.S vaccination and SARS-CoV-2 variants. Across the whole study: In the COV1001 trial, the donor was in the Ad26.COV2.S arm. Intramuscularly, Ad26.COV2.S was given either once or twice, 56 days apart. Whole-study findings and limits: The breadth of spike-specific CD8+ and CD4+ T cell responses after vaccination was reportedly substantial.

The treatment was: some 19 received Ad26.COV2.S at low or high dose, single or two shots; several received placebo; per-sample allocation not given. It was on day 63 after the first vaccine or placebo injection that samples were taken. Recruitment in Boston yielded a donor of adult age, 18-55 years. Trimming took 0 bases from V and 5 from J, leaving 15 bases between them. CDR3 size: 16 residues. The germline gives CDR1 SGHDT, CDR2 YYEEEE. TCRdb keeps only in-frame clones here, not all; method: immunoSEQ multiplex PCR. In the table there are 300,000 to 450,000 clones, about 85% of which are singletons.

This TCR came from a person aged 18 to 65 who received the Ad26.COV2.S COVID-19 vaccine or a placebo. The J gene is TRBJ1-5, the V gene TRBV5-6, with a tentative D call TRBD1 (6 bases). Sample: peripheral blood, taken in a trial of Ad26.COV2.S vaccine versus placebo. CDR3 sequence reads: CASSLAVQGPHQPQHF. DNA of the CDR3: TGTGCCAGCAGCTTGGCCGTCCAGGGGCCGCATCAGCCCCAGCATTTT.